These 19 T cell receptor beta chains share one sample of origin, sequenced in a study of beta chain features in type 1 diabetes. Every bit of the isolated RNA underwent reverse transcription, so sequencing read expressed TCRB transcripts. Assay used: immunoSEQ multiplex PCR; TCRdb lists only in-frame clones, some missing. The repertoire holds about 320,000 clones, with 14% as singletons. The sample was central memory CD4+ T cells from blood. The receptors come from a man between 25 and 39 years old in good health.

V and J are TRBV7-9 and TRBJ1-1, with TRBD1 matching 8 bases. The junction had 7 bases not matched to a gene; V was cut back by 3 bases and J by 7 bases. This CDR3 is 14 amino acids long. Germline V gene sequence: CDR1 SEHNR, CDR2 FQNEAQ (reference sequence). Here the CDR3 reads CASSFTRGRIEAFF. In DNA, the CDR3 is TGTGCCAGCAGCTTTACCAGGGGGCGGATTGAAGCTTTCTTT.

The rearrangement uses TRBV29-1 and TRBJ2-5, with D unresolved. Trimming took off 8 bases at V and 2 bases at J, with 12 bases between the two ends. CDR1 is SQVTM, CDR2 ANQGSEA, per germline. The CDR3 contains 12 residues. The CDR3: CSIRVLQETQYF. In nucleotides, the CDR3 is TGCAGCATAAGAGTCCTTCAAGAGACCCAGTACTTC.

The chain couples TRBV6-5 to TRBJ1-2; 9 bases fit TRBD1. The CDR3 runs to 15 residues. Germline lookup yields CDR1 MNHEY and CDR2 SVGAGI. V lost 4 bases to trimming and J lost 6 bases; unmatched junction nucleotides: 9. CDR3 sequence: CASSSTGQGGNGYTF. The CDR3 DNA is TGTGCCAGCAGTTCCACGGGACAGGGAGGTAATGGCTACACCTTC.

In this sample, this clone turned up a few times. The J gene is TRBJ2-1, the V gene TRBV11-3, with TRBD2 matching over 7 bases. CDR1 and CDR2 (germline): SGHNT, YENEEA. J was trimmed by 2 bases and V by 3 bases; bases with no gene match: 4. The CDR3 extends over 15 amino acids. The CDR3 here is CASSLSSGTYNEQFF. The CDR3 DNA reads TGTGCCAGCAGCTTGTCGAGCGGGACCTACAATGAGCAGTTCTTC.

Only a few counts were recorded for this clone. J is TRBJ1-1 and V is TRBV19, with D hard to call. The CDR3 totals 15 residues. Germline CDR1 LNHDA, CDR2 SQIVND (reference sequence). V lost 5 bases to trimming and J lost 0 bases, with 13 bases between them. The CDR3 protein is CASSGSRAMNTEAFF. CDR3 in DNA: TGTGCCAGTAGTGGAAGCCGGGCCATGAACACTGAAGCTTTCTTT.

The sample holds many counts of this clone. This chain uses TRBV25-1 with TRBJ2-4; 9 bases are shared with TRBD1. The CDR3 spans 15 residues. V dropped 6 bases and J dropped 6; count of bases not matched to a gene: 9. The germline V gene encodes CDR1 MGHDK and CDR2 SYGVNS. CDR3 nucleotide sequence: TGTGCCAGCAGCGCGACTGGACAGGGGACAAACATTCAGTACTTC. Its protein is CASSATGQGTNIQYF.

The chain joins TRBV15 to TRBJ2-7, with TRBD1 identical over 11 bases. Trimming removed 0 bases from V and 6 bases from J; junction bases left unmatched: 4. Germline values: CDR1 LNHNV, CDR2 YYDKDF (reference sequence). This CDR3 region has 15 residues. The CDR3 DNA reads as TGTGCCACCAGCAGAGATCTCGGGACAGGGGGCGAGCAGTACTTC. It yields the protein CATSRDLGTGGEQYF.

J is TRBJ1-6 and V is TRBV9; a possible D gene is TRBD1 (6 bases). V lost 0 bases and J lost 6, with 13 bases in between. Germline lookup yields CDR1 SGDLS and CDR2 YYNGEE. The CDR3 length is 16 residues. The CDR3 bases are TGTGCCAGCAGCGTAGGGCCAGGGGAGGGTAATTCACCCCTCCACTTT. It is translated as CASSVGPGEGNSPLHF.

The chain combines TRBV5-1 with TRBJ2-7; D may correspond to TRBD1 or TRBD2 (5 bases each). The V end lost 3 bases, the J end lost 0 bases, and 13 bases lay between the germline ends. Germline V lookup: CDR1 SGHRS, CDR2 YFSETQ. The CDR3 has 15 amino acids. The CDR3 loop is CASSSRGGGSYEQYF. CDR3 DNA sequence: TGCGCCAGCAGCTCAAGGGGTGGGGGCTCCTACGAGCAGTACTTC.

J is TRBJ2-7 and V is TRBV7-4; D tentatively fits TRBD1 or TRBD2 (5 bases each). CDR1 SGHVT and CDR2 SQSDAQ come from the germline V gene. Between the trimmed V and J ends, which lost 5 bases and 9 bases, there was a span of 23 bases. The CDR3 runs 15 residues. CDR3 in amino acids: CASSRNSGTDLGQYV. The DNA for the CDR3 is TGTGCCAGCAGCCGTAATTCCGGGACCGACTTAGGGCAGTACGTC.

The chain links TRBV11-3 to TRBJ2-1; a weak D match, TRBD2 (6 bases). Per the germline V gene, CDR1 is SGHNT and CDR2 is YENEEA. Trimming cost V 6 bases and J 7 bases, with 13 bases left between them. The CDR3 contains 13 residues. The CDR3 reads CASRYSGGNEQFF. CDR3 in DNA: TGTGCCAGCAGATATAGCGGAGGGAATGAGCAGTTCTTC.

The J gene is TRBJ2-7, the V gene TRBV4-3; TRBD1 matches at 7 bases. Per germline, CDR1 LGHNA and CDR2 YSLEER. Unmatched junction bases numbered 10, after V lost 0 bases and J lost 8 bases. The CDR3 consists of 15 residues. CDR3 in amino acids: CASSQDTGEMRKQYF. The CDR3 region has the DNA TGCGCCAGCAGCCAAGATACAGGGGAGATGCGTAAGCAGTACTTC.

The rearrangement links TRBV5-1 to TRBJ2-5, with TRBD1 matching 8 bases. The germline gives CDR1 SGHRS, CDR2 YFSETQ. Trimming took 3 bases from V and 0 from J; bases not matched to a gene: 4. The CDR3 sequence is 15 residues long. CDR3 residues: CASSYGQGYQETQYF. In DNA, the CDR3 is TGCGCCAGCAGCTATGGACAGGGCTACCAAGAGACCCAGTACTTC.

The V and J genes are TRBV4-1 and TRBJ2-3; 7 bases agree with TRBD1. Germline CDR1 and CDR2: MGHRA and YSYEKL. J was trimmed by 6 bases and V by 0 bases; bases with no gene match: 9. The CDR3 sequence is 16 residues long. CDR3 nucleotide sequence: TGCGCCAGCAGCCAAGATCCGACAGGGATCCGGGATACGCAGTATTTT. Translation: CASSQDPTGIRDTQYF.

This clone was seen a handful of times. A junction boundary mismatches the germline segment, possibly from a read error. This chain links TRBV6-6 with TRBJ1-6, with 7 bases lining up with TRBD1. The CDR3 has 11 residues. CDR1 and CDR2 (germline): MNHNY, SVGAGI (reference sequence). The CDR3 loop is CASGSGTESVF. The CDR3, as DNA: TGTGCCAGCGGTTCCGGGACAGAGAGTGTTTTT.

Ten or more counts support this clone. The genes are TRBV13 and TRBJ1-4; weak D call: TRBD1 (5 bases). V was cut by 5 bases and J by 7 bases, with 17 bases left in between. Germline V gene sequence: CDR1 PRHDT, CDR2 FYEKMQ (reference sequence). This CDR3 has 15 residues. CDR3 sequence reads: CASSVSWGKGEKLFF. CDR3 nucleotides: TGTGCCAGCAGCGTCAGTTGGGGGAAGGGTGAAAAACTGTTTTTT.

This clone came up a few times. The chain has TRBV7-2 and TRBJ2-1; D might be TRBD2 (5 bases). The CDR3 length is 13 residues. Germline V CDR1 and CDR2: SGHTA, FQGNSA. The ends were cut back, 4 bases at V and 8 bases at J, with 12 bases in the middle. CDR3 sequence (DNA): TGTGCCAGCAGCTCACGGACGGGGTATGAGCAGTTCTTC. As protein: CASSSRTGYEQFF.

The chain links TRBV14 to TRBJ2-1, with a weak D call TRBD2 (6 bases). The CDR3 is 17 residues long. V lost 4 bases to trimming and J lost 3 bases, with 19 bases between them. The germline V gene has CDR1 SGHDN and CDR2 FVKESK. The CDR3 loop is CASSLSGPSPYYNEQFF. The CDR3 nucleotides read TGTGCCAGCAGCCTGAGCGGGCCGTCGCCGTACTACAATGAGCAGTTCTTC.

The chain carries TRBV4-1 and TRBJ1-6; D is ambiguous. Germline-derived CDR1 and CDR2 are MGHRA and YSYEKL. The CDR3 extends over 15 amino acids. With 0 bases removed from V and 11 bases from J, the gap between germline ends came to 14 bases. The chain's CDR3 is CASSQDLGVVAPLHF. DNA for the CDR3: TGCGCCAGCAGCCAAGATCTGGGCGTGGTAGCACCCCTCCACTTT.